The next 23 T cell receptor beta chains were all read from a single sample in a study of T cells after yellow fever vaccination. Each CDR3 protein gets one entry after TCRdb re-called the 5' RACE reads with MiXCR. The table includes around 590,000 distinct CDR3 sequences, 9% to 15% detected once. The specimen comprised PBMCs, sampled on the day of the yellow fever booster vaccination. Every receptor here comes from a man aged 25-45 years who received the YFV17D yellow fever vaccine.

Many counts were recorded for this clonotype. This sequence joins TRBV23-1 and TRBJ2-2; tentative D call: TRBD1 (6 bases). TRBV23-1 is known as an ORF, though its function is uncertain. Trimming took off 8 bases at V and 2 bases at J, with 18 bases between the two ends. CDR3 length: 16 amino acids. The CDR3 reads CASWTESLLNTGELFF. The CDR3 nucleotides are TGCGCCAGCTGGACAGAATCCCTCCTTAACACCGGGGAGCTGTTTTTT.

The rearrangement joins TRBV3-1 to TRBJ2-5, with D perhaps matching TRBD1 or TRBD2 (5 bases each). This CDR3 has 15 residues. Germline loops: CDR1 LGHDT, CDR2 YNNKEL (reference sequence). The V end was cut by 4 bases, the J end by 5 bases, with 17 bases between. This chain's CDR3 is CASSRPPGREETQYF. In DNA form, the CDR3 reads TGTGCCAGCAGCCGACCCCCAGGGAGAGAGGAGACCCAGTACTTC.

This clonotype was counted a few times. This chain connects TRBV5-1 to TRBJ2-2, with TRBD2 matching 7 bases. Germline V gene lookup returns CDR1 SGHRS and CDR2 YFSETQ. This CDR3 spans 17 amino acids. V lost 0 bases and J lost 5; bases outside the gene matches: 10. The CDR3: CASSLENSGIGTGELFF. CDR3 sequence (DNA): TGCGCCAGCAGCTTGGAGAACAGCGGGATTGGGACCGGGGAGCTGTTTTTT.

The table lists this clonotype with a few counts. The chain recombines TRBV6-1 with TRBJ2-5, with D possibly TRBD1 on 5 matching bases. V gave up 6 bases and J gave up 5 bases, with 16 bases separating them. Germline assignment: CDR1 MNHNS and CDR2 SASEGT. The CDR3 contains 14 residues. CDR3 DNA: TGTGCCAGCAGATCCACAGGTACCCGGGAGACCCAGTACTTC. Amino acid sequence: CASRSTGTRETQYF.

This clonotype occurred many times. J is TRBJ2-2 and V is TRBV19; 10 bases align to TRBD2. Germline V gene lookup returns CDR1 LNHDA and CDR2 SQIVND (reference sequence). The CDR3 spans 15 residues. V lost 10 bases and J lost 4; bases outside the gene matches: 9. The CDR3 protein is CATASGSLLTGELFF. In DNA form, the CDR3 reads TGTGCCACCGCTAGCGGGAGCCTCCTCACCGGGGAGCTGTTTTTT.

The genes are TRBV29-1 and TRBJ1-1; 7 bases are a match to TRBD1. V gave up 3 bases and J gave up 1 base; unmatched junction bases: 8. Germline V CDR1 and CDR2: SQVTM, ANQGSEA. The CDR3 contains 15 residues. The CDR3 coding sequence is TGCAGCGTTGATTCCACAGGGGTAGGGAACACTGAAGCTTTCTTT. Its translation: CSVDSTGVGNTEAFF.

The rearrangement uses TRBV19 and TRBJ2-2; TRBD1 aligns across 10 bases. There are 16 residues in the CDR3. J was trimmed by 2 bases and V by 3 bases; bases with no gene match: 3. Germline V gene sequence: CDR1 LNHDA, CDR2 SQIVND (reference sequence). The CDR3 protein is CASSIRTGGNTGELFF. CDR3 DNA: TGTGCCAGTAGTATCCGGACAGGGGGAAACACCGGGGAGCTGTTTTTT. Full variable domain (remainder filled in from reference TRBV19 and TRBJ2-2): DGGITQSPKYLFRKEGQNVTLSCEQNLNHDAMYWYRQDPGQGLRLIYYSQIVNDFQKGDIAEGYSVSREKKESFPLTVTSAQKNPTAFYLCASSIRTGGNTGELFFGEGSRLTVL.

This clonotype was recorded a few times. The rearrangement uses TRBV11-3 and TRBJ2-2; D call uncertain. The CDR3 has 13 residues. CDR1 SGHNT and CDR2 YENEEA come from the germline V gene. Trimming took off 3 bases at V and 7 bases at J, with 9 bases between the two ends. The CDR3 sequence is CASSFGLYGELFF. DNA for the CDR3: TGTGCCAGCAGCTTCGGTCTCTACGGGGAGCTGTTTTTT.

This clonotype was counted only a few times. The chain is built from TRBV3-1 and TRBJ2-2; D could derive from TRBD1 or TRBD2 (5 bases each). This CDR3 spans 17 amino acids. Germline V CDR1 and CDR2: LGHDT, YNNKEL (reference sequence). The V and J ends lost 1 base and 6 bases respectively, with 18 bases between them. Here the CDR3 DNA reads TGTGCCAGCAGCCAAGGAGTACCGGGACCCCCTCCCGGGGAGCTGTTTTTT. This gives the protein CASSQGVPGPPPGELFF.

This clonotype was counted between two and nine times. Here the CDR3 DNA reads TGTGCCAGCAGCTATTCCCGGGACAGGCAGTATTTT. Amino acids: CASSYSRDRQYF. The chain recombines TRBV7-9 with TRBJ2-3; 7 bases map to TRBD1. CDR3 length equals 12 residues. Looked up from germline, CDR1 is SEHNR and CDR2 is FQNEAQ (reference sequence). V lost 4 bases and J lost 11; bases outside the gene matches: 6.

This clonotype was picked up many times. The chain links TRBV20-1 to TRBJ2-2, with 14 bases aligning to TRBD2. V shed 6 bases, J shed 7 bases, and the junction held 7 bases outside the gene matches. Per the germline V gene, CDR1 is DFQATT and CDR2 is SNEGSKA (reference sequence). The CDR3 has 15 amino acids. DNA for the CDR3: TGCAGTGCAATCCCCGGGACTAGCGGGAGCGGGGAGCTGTTTTTT. Encoded protein: CSAIPGTSGSGELFF.

The chain recombines TRBV6-5 with TRBJ2-1; no firm D call. V was clipped by 6 bases and J by 3 bases, with 12 bases between them. The CDR3 has 14 amino acids. CDR1 and CDR2 (germline): MNHEY, SVGAGI. The CDR3 nucleotides are TGTGCCAGCAGCTCCTCCAGGTTCTACAATGAGCAGTTCTTC. It translates to CASSSSRFYNEQFF.

This sequence joins TRBV12-3 or TRBV12-4 and TRBJ2-7, with TRBD2 as a possible D gene (6 bases). The germline V and J ends were trimmed by 5 bases and 1 base, with 15 bases remaining between them. The CDR3 sequence is 15 residues long. CDR3 in amino acids: CASSRRGTDSYEQYF. Here the CDR3 DNA reads TGTGCCAGCAGTCGCCGCGGGACGGATTCCTACGAGCAGTACTTC.

The gene calls are TRBV29-1 and TRBJ1-3; 8 nucleotides line up with TRBD1. Germline CDR1 is SQVTM and CDR2 is ANQGSEA. The CDR3 is made up of 13 amino acids. Trimming removed 6 bases from V and 6 bases from J; junction bases left unmatched: 7. The DNA for the CDR3 is TGCAGCGTAGACGACAGGGGTGCAAACACCATATATTTT. It codes for CSVDDRGANTIYF. The whole variable domain, filled in from reference TRBV29-1 and TRBJ1-3, reads SAVISQKPSRDICQRGTSLTIQCQVDSQVTMMFWYRQQPGQSLTLIATANQGSEATYESGFVIDKFPISRPNLTFSTLTVSNMSPEDSSIYLCSVDDRGANTIYFGEGSWLTVV.

This chain joins TRBV5-1 and TRBJ2-4; 9 nucleotides align to TRBD1. Germline CDR1 reads SGHRS; CDR2 reads YFSETQ. V trimming: 4 bases; J trimming: 0 bases; junction bases outside the gene matches: 8. There are 17 residues in the CDR3. Written as DNA, the CDR3 is TGCGCCAGCAGCGCAAACAGGGGGCGAATAGCCAAAAACATTCAGTACTTC. Translating it yields CASSANRGRIAKNIQYF.

The chain has TRBV20-1 and TRBJ2-7, with D perhaps TRBD1 or TRBD2 (5 bases each). The CDR3 runs 15 residues. V was clipped by 4 bases and J by 0 bases, with 16 bases between them. Germline values: CDR1 DFQATT, CDR2 SNEGSKA (reference sequence). The CDR3 coding sequence is TGCAGTGCTATTCCGGGACCGCGAAGCTCCTACGAGCAGTACTTC. It translates to CSAIPGPRSSYEQYF.

V gene TRBV12-3 or TRBV12-4 combines with J gene TRBJ2-7; TRBD2 aligns across 14 bases. The CDR3 runs 17 residues. J lost 7 bases, V lost 6 bases, and 14 bases had no gene match. CDR3 DNA sequence: TGTGCCAGCAGCGGACTAGCGGGAGGAATCCTGACGGGGGAGCAGTACTTC. Translation gives CASSGLAGGILTGEQYF.

The rearrangement uses TRBV7-9 and TRBJ2-3, with D possibly TRBD1 on 6 matching bases. Trimming stripped 4 bases from V and 1 base from J, with 12 bases between. Per germline, CDR1 SEHNR and CDR2 FQNEAQ (reference sequence). This CDR3 is built from 15 residues. The DNA for the CDR3 is TGTGCCAGCAGCTCCTCCCCAGGGGGCACAGATACGCAGTATTTT. Translated, it gives CASSSSPGGTDTQYF.

This clonotype was seen a handful of times. The chain links TRBV5-1 to TRBJ2-3; D is uncertain. This CDR3 is 16 amino acids long. Germline CDR1 reads SGHRS; CDR2 reads YFSETQ. With 0 bases removed from V and 5 bases from J, the gap between germline ends came to 16 bases. CDR3 nucleotide sequence: TGCGCCAGCAGCTTGGCCGAGTTTCCGGGCGGAGATACGCAGTATTTT. This gives the protein CASSLAEFPGGDTQYF.

This chain links TRBV9 with TRBJ2-1; 7 nucleotides align to TRBD2. From germline, CDR1 is SGDLS and CDR2 YYNGEE. V dropped 0 bases and J dropped 4; count of bases not matched to a gene: 7. There are 16 residues in the CDR3. The DNA for the CDR3 is TGTGCCAGCAGCGTAGGGGGGTCTAGCGGTTACAATGAGCAGTTCTTC. Translation: CASSVGGSSGYNEQFF.

This clonotype was seen many times. The V gene is TRBV19, the J gene TRBJ1-2, with 9 bases matching TRBD1. Per germline, CDR1 LNHDA and CDR2 SQIVND (reference sequence). CDR3 length: 14 amino acids. Germline trimming cut 7 bases from V and 2 bases from J; bases unmatched to any gene: 5. The CDR3 DNA follows: TGTGCCAGTACCACCGGACAGGGGAACTATGGCTACACCTTC. Amino acids: CASTTGQGNYGYTF.

The rearrangement joins TRBV19 to TRBJ1-1; no firm D call. V lost 6 bases to trimming and J lost 3 bases, with 11 bases between them. There are 13 residues in the CDR3. CDR1 LNHDA and CDR2 SQIVND come from the germline V gene (reference sequence). The CDR3 spells CASRGGGYTEAFF. The CDR3 DNA reads as TGTGCCAGTAGGGGAGGAGGGTACACTGAAGCTTTCTTT.

The chain links TRBV9 to TRBJ2-5, with TRBD2 matching 8 bases. This CDR3 comprises 16 residues. CDR1 and CDR2 (germline): SGDLS, YYNGEE. V lost 4 bases, J lost 3 bases, and 11 bases stayed unmatched. CDR3 sequence: CASSSHYGAGEETQYF. In DNA form, the CDR3 reads TGTGCCAGCAGCTCCCACTATGGAGCGGGAGAAGAGACCCAGTACTTC.